This T cell receptor (beta chain) was obtained from a study of shared clonotypes between healthy human individuals. Study-wide background: Ranging from 18 to 49 in age, donors were two women and a few men.

The protocol was immunoSEQ multiplex PCR, while the TCRdb copy is restricted to in-frame clones and leaves out a portion. The sample yields more than 2 million clones, about 95% seen once. This CDR3 contains 15 residues. Points from the study as a whole: Blood was the sole source, and tissue repertoires probably differ. Larger estimated richness was generally recorded for naive subsets relative to memory subsets.

In its sample, this clone was seen once. The antigen is undetermined. Terminally differentiated effector memory CD45RA+ cells were left out of the naive CD8 fraction, which was CD45RO-negative and positively selected for CCR7. The receptor was derived from a man aged 18 to 30 in good health. Sequenced: naive CD8+ T cells sorted from blood. The rearrangement links TRBV21-1 to TRBJ1-2. TRBV21-1 is marked as a pseudogene. The CDR3 is CASSPPGRNLYGYTF. The CDR3 bases are TGTGCCAGCTCCCCCCCGGGGCGCAATCTCTATGGCTACACCTTC.